The 7 T cell receptor beta chains listed next were all sequenced from one sample in a study of shared clonotypes between healthy human individuals. The assay was immunoSEQ multiplex PCR, and TCRdb's table has in-frame clones only and misses some. The sample records approximately 1,500,000 clones, approximately 96% being singletons. Material: naive CD4+ T cells sorted from blood. The sample's subset: CD45RA+ positively selected. These receptors came from a man aged 25-45 years in good health.

Points on this clone: Other DNA variants within this sample encode the same CDR3. This chain connects TRBV18 to TRBJ2-1, with D hard to call. This CDR3 region has 13 residues. V was pared by 2 bases and J by 4 bases, with 6 bases between. Germline V CDR1 and CDR2: KGHSH, LQKENI. CDR3 sequence: CASSPGLYNEQFF. CDR3 DNA sequence: TGTGCCAGCTCACCAGGCCTTTACAATGAGCAGTTCTTC.

The genes are TRBV18 and TRBJ1-3, with 7 bases lining up with TRBD1. This CDR3 has 15 residues. From germline, CDR1 is KGHSH and CDR2 LQKENI. Losses at the gene ends were 3 bases for V and 9 bases for J; bases not matched to a gene: 11. The CDR3 here is CASSPKTGIRVTIYF. The CDR3, as DNA: TGTGCCAGCTCACCGAAGACAGGGATTCGAGTCACCATATATTTT.

J is TRBJ1-5 and V is TRBV28; TRBD1 matches 10 bases. The CDR3 loop spans 13 amino acids. The V gene end was trimmed by 6 bases and the J gene end by 10 bases; junction bases not matched to a gene: 6. Germline lookup yields CDR1 MDHEN and CDR2 SYDVKM. CDR3: CASRGTGEFPQHF. The CDR3 DNA reads as TGTGCCAGCAGGGGGACAGGGGAATTTCCCCAGCATTTT.

This rearrangement joins TRBV5-8 to TRBJ2-7; 8 nucleotides match TRBD1. The CDR3 runs to 15 residues. Trimming at V came to 5 bases and at J to 3 bases, leaving 10 bases not matched to a gene. Germline V gives CDR1 SGHTS, CDR2 YDEGEE. The CDR3 loop reads CASRGQAGAIYEQYF. The CDR3, as DNA: TGTGCCAGCAGGGGACAGGCGGGCGCTATCTACGAGCAGTACTTC.

The CDR3 protein is CASSLGRYIGAGKNIQYF. The CDR3 region has the DNA TGTGCCAGCAGCTTAGGTCGGTATATAGGGGCGGGCAAAAACATTCAGTACTTC. The gene calls are TRBV7-6 and TRBJ2-4; the D gene could be TRBD1 or TRBD2 (5 bases each). This CDR3 comprises 18 residues. The V end was cut by 1 base, the J end by 3 bases, with 19 bases between. Germline V gene sequence: CDR1 SGHVS, CDR2 FNYEAQ.

The rearrangement links TRBV6-1 to TRBJ2-7; tentative D call: TRBD2 (7 bases). This CDR3 is 13 amino acids long. V was trimmed by 3 bases and J by 3 bases, leaving 9 bases between them. The germline gives CDR1 MNHNS, CDR2 SASEGT. The CDR3 DNA is TGTGCCAGCAGTGATAGGGGGGGCTACGAGCAGTACTTC. Its translation is CASSDRGGYEQYF.

This chain uses TRBV19 with TRBJ2-7, with TRBD1 matching 9 bases. Germline CDR1 and CDR2: LNHDA and SQIVND (reference sequence). V trimming: 7 bases; J trimming: 3 bases; junction bases outside the gene matches: 16. This CDR3 contains 17 residues. The CDR3 DNA sequence: TGTGCCAGTAAGACCGGGACAGGGCCTTCCGCTGACTACGAGCAGTACTTC. Encoded protein: CASKTGTGPSADYEQYF. The full variable domain, its missing parts supplied by reference TRBV19 and TRBJ2-7, is DGGITQSPKYLFRKEGQNVTLSCEQNLNHDAMYWYRQDPGQGLRLIYYSQIVNDFQKGDIAEGYSVSREKKESFPLTVTSAQKNPTAFYLCASKTGTGPSADYEQYFGPGTRLTVT.